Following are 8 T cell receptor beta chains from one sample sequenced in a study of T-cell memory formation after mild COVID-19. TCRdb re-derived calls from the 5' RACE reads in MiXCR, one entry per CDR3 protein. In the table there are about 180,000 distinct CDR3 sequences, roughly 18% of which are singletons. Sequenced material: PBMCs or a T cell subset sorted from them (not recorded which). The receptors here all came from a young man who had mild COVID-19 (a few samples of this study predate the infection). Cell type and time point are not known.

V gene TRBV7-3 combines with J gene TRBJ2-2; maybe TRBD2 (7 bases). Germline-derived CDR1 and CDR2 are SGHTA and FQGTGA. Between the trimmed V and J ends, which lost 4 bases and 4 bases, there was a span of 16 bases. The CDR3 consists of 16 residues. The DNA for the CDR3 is TGTGCCAGCAGCTCTGGGCGGGGGCGAGGCACCGGGGAGCTGTTTTTT. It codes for CASSSGRGRGTGELFF. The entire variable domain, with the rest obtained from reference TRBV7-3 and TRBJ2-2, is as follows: GAGVSQTPSNKVTEKGKYVELRCDPISGHTALYWYRQSLGQGPEFLIYFQGTGAADDSGLPNDRFFAVRPEGSVSTLKIQRTERGDSAVYLCASSSGRGRGTGELFFGEGSRLTVL.

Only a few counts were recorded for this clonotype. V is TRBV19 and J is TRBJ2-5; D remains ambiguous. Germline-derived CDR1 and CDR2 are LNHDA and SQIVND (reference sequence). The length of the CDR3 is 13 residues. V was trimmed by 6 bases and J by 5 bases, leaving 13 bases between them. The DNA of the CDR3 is TGTGCCAGTAGCCCGGCAGGACGGGAGACCCAGTACTTC. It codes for CASSPAGRETQYF.

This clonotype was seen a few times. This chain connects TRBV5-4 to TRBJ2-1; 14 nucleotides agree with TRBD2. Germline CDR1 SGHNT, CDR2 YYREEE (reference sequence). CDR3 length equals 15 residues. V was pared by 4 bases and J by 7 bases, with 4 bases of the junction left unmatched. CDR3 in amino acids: CASSRGLAGENEQFF. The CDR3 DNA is TGTGCCAGCAGCAGGGGACTAGCGGGGGAGAATGAGCAGTTCTTC.

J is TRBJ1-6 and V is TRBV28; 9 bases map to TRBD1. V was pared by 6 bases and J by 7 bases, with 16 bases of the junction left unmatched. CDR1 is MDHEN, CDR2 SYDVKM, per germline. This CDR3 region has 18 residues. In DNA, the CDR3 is TGTGCCAGCAGAACCCTGGGACAGGGAACGTGGGGGAATTCACCCCTCCACTTT. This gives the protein CASRTLGQGTWGNSPLHF.

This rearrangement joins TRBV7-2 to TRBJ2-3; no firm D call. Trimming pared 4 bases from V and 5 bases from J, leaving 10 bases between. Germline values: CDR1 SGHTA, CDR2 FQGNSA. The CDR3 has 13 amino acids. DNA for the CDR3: TGTGCCAGCAGCTCCGTCTTTCTAGATACGCAGTATTTT. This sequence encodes CASSSVFLDTQYF.

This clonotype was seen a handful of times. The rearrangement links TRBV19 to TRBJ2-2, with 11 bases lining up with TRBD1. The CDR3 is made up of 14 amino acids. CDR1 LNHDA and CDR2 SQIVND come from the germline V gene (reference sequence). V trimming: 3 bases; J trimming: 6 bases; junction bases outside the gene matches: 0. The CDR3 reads CASSMGQGAGELFF. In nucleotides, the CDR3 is TGTGCCAGTAGTATGGGACAGGGGGCCGGGGAGCTGTTTTTT. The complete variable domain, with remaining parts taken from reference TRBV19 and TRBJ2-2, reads DGGITQSPKYLFRKEGQNVTLSCEQNLNHDAMYWYRQDPGQGLRLIYYSQIVNDFQKGDIAEGYSVSREKKESFPLTVTSAQKNPTAFYLCASSMGQGAGELFFGEGSRLTVL.

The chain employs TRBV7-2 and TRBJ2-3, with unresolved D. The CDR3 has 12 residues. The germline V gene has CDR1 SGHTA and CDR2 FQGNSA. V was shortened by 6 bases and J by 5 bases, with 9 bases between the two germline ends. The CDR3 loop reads CASRRPEDTQYF. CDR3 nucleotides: TGTGCCAGCAGGAGACCTGAAGATACGCAGTATTTT. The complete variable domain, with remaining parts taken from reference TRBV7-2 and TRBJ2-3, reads GAGVSQSPSNKVTEKGKDVELRCDPISGHTALYWYRQSLGQGLEFLIYFQGNSAPDKSGLPSDRFSAERTGGSVSTLTIQRTQQEDSAVYLCASRRPEDTQYFGPGTRLTVL.

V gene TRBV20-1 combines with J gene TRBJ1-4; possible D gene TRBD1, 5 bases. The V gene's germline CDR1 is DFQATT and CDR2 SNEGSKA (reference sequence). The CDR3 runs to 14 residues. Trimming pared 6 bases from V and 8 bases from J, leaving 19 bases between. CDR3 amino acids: CSANDVEQGEKLFF. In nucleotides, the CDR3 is TGCAGTGCCAACGACGTGGAGCAGGGCGAAAAACTGTTTTTT.